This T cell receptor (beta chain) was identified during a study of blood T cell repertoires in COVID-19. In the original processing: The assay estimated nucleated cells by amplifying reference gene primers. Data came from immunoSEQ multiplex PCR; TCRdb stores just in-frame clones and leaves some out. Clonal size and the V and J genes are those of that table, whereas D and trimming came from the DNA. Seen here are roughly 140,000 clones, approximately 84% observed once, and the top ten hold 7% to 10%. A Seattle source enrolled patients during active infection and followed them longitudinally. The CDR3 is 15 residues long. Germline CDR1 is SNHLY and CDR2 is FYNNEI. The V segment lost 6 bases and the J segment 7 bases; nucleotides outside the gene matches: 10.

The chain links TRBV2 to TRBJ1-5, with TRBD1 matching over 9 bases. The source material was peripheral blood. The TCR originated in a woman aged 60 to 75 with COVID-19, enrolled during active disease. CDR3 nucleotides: TGTGCCAGCAGCGACGACAGGGGGACGGGACAGCCCCAGCATTTT. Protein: CASSDDRGTGQPQHF.